Here is one TCR beta chain with its context. What it binds is not known. Trimming at V came to 4 bases and at J to 3 bases, leaving 2 bases not matched to a gene. Germline CDR1 reads GTSNPN; CDR2 reads SVGIG (reference sequence). This CDR3 spans 14 amino acids. The sample originates from a study of cytomegalovirus exposure and HLA in healthy donors. Study results and limitations: Later work associated roughly 17,000 TCR beta sequences with HLA alleles at 0.05 false discovery rate.

PCR involved 60 Vbeta and 13 Jbeta primers. Repertoires were generated with immunoSEQ multiplex PCR, while TCRdb's copy carries only in-frame clones and drops some. This table has about 110,000 clones, around 86% appearing once. This sequence was found in a woman in her 30s in good health and CMV-seronegative. The chain has TRBV30 and TRBJ2-3, with 12 bases identical to TRBD2. Sequenced sample: PBMCs. CDR3 sequence (DNA): TGTGCCTGGAATCTAGCGGGAGGGACAGATACGCAGTATTTT. Protein: CAWNLAGGTDTQYF.